Below, 32 T cell receptor beta chains from the same sample are listed, as sequenced in a study of technical replicates of blood from a few donors (dated by TCRdb to about 2017). The library was built by means of the immunoSEQ multiplex PCR assay. TCRdb holds this immuneACCESS table with in-frame rearrangements only. Some clones are missing; in checked studies, unresolved V genes explain under half, and the rest has no known cause. This sample holds fewer than 90,000 clones; approximately 94% were observed only once. More than 0.2% of the sample goes to the ten largest clones. The specimen sequenced was T cells isolated from PBMCs. All receptors come from a human donor in good health.

The J gene is TRBJ1-5, the V gene TRBV5-5; no definite D call. The CDR3 extends over 13 amino acids. CDR1 and CDR2 from the germline V gene are SGHKS and YYEKEE (reference sequence). V was shortened by 0 bases and J by 2 bases, with 3 bases between the two germline ends. This CDR3 is CASSLARNQPQHF. The CDR3 DNA reads TGTGCCAGCAGCTTGGCTCGCAATCAGCCCCAGCATTTT.

V is TRBV7-6 and J is TRBJ1-4, with a weak D call TRBD1 (6 bases). The V gene's germline CDR1 is SGHVS and CDR2 FNYEAQ. Between the trimmed V and J ends, which lost 2 bases and 2 bases, there was a span of 12 bases. The CDR3 covers 16 residues. DNA of the CDR3: TGTGCCAGCAGCTTATGGCCAGGGGTGACTAATGAAAAACTGTTTTTT. Encoded protein: CASSLWPGVTNEKLFF.

This chain uses TRBV19 with TRBJ2-3; TRBD2 is a possible D gene (7 bases). This CDR3 has 17 residues. Germline V gives CDR1 LNHDA, CDR2 SQIVND (reference sequence). The V end was cut by 1 base, the J end by 2 bases, with 16 bases between. CDR3 nucleotide sequence: TGTGCCAGTAGTATAGGGGGGGGCGGGTGGAACACAGATACGCAGTATTTT. It is translated as CASSIGGGGWNTDTQYF.

Only a few counts were recorded for this clone. DNA for the CDR3: TGTGCCAGCACCCCAGCGGGGACCGGTTGCTCCTACAATGAGCAGTTCTTC. Encoded protein: CASTPAGTGCSYNEQFF. The chain is built from TRBV21-1 and TRBJ2-1; the table's D call, TRBD2, has no DNA check behind it. TRBV21-1 is described as a pseudogene. CDR3 length equals 17 residues.

This clone was seen a single time. This chain connects TRBV7-8 to TRBJ1-1, with D possibly TRBD1 on 6 matching bases. Trimming shortened V by 5 bases and J by 8 bases, and 15 bases separated the two germline ends. The length of the CDR3 is 13 residues. Germline V gene sequence: CDR1 SGHVS, CDR2 FQNEAQ. The CDR3 protein is CASSRTDPREAFF. The DNA for the CDR3 is TGTGCCAGCAGCCGGACAGACCCTCGCGAAGCTTTCTTT.

V usage is TRBV15 and J usage is TRBJ1-1, with 8 nucleotides matching TRBD1. With V trimmed by 8 bases and J by 5 bases, 4 bases remained unmatched. Germline CDR1 LNHNV, CDR2 YYDKDF (reference sequence). CDR3 length equals 12 residues. The DNA for the CDR3 is TGTGCCACCCAGGGGGCTGGGACTGAAGCTTTCTTT. Its translation: CATQGAGTEAFF.

The chain uses TRBV6-4 and TRBJ2-3, with 12 bases lining up with TRBD2. This CDR3 is 15 amino acids long. The germline CDR1 and CDR2 sequences are MRHNA and SNTAGT. Germline trimming cut 4 bases from V and 1 base from J; bases unmatched to any gene: 0. CDR3 region: CASSASGGGTDTQYF. CDR3 DNA: TGTGCCAGCAGTGCTAGCGGGGGGGGCACAGATACGCAGTATTTT.

This sequence joins TRBV10-1 and TRBJ2-7; 7 nucleotides align to TRBD2. CDR1 is WNHNN and CDR2 is SYGVQD in the germline V gene (reference sequence). This CDR3 is built from 14 residues. The V and J ends lost 7 bases and 3 bases, in that order; junction bases with no gene match: 9. The CDR3 spells CASILRGEGYEQYF. As DNA, the CDR3 is TGCGCCAGCATACTTCGCGGGGAGGGCTACGAGCAGTACTTC.

CDR3 nucleotides: TGTGCCAGCAGCGGGACAGGCGGCCGGCAGCCCCAGCATTTT. Protein product: CASSGTGGRQPQHF. V gene TRBV2 combines with J gene TRBJ1-5; 8 nucleotides match TRBD1. The germline V gene encodes CDR1 SNHLY and CDR2 FYNNEI. The CDR3 sequence is 14 residues long. V gave up 6 bases and J gave up 7 bases; unmatched junction bases: 8. The variable domain in full, completed from reference TRBV2 and TRBJ1-5, reads EPEVTQTPSHQVTQMGQEVILRCVPISNHLYFYWYRQILGQKVEFLVSFYNNEISEKSEIFDDQFSVERPDGSNFTLKIRSTKLEDSAMYFCASSGTGGRQPQHFGDGTRLSIL.

The rearrangement uses TRBV19 and TRBJ2-2, with 14 bases matching TRBD2. The CDR3 totals 16 residues. The germline V gene encodes CDR1 LNHDA and CDR2 SQIVND (reference sequence). With 8 bases clipped from V and 1 base from J, the junction kept 3 bases outside the gene matches. The DNA for the CDR3 is TGTGCCAGTGACGGACTAGCGGGAGGGAACACCGGGGAGCTGTTTTTT. This sequence encodes CASDGLAGGNTGELFF.

The chain joins TRBV21-1 to TRBJ1-6. TRBV21-1 represents a pseudogene. The CDR3 totals 15 residues. CDR3 bases: TGTGCCAGCAGCTCCAGACTAGGTCGCGTTTCACCCCTCCACTTT. Encoded protein: CASSSRLGRVSPLHF.

The rearrangement links TRBV11-3 to TRBJ2-2; the D gene is possibly TRBD2 (6 bases). The germline V and J ends were trimmed by 5 bases and 0 bases, with 10 bases remaining between them. The CDR3 has 15 amino acids. Per germline, CDR1 SGHNT and CDR2 YENEEA. CDR3 nucleotide sequence: TGTGCCAGCAGCCCCCGGGACTCGAACACCGGGGAGCTGTTTTTT. Its protein is CASSPRDSNTGELFF.

The chain uses TRBV7-6 and TRBJ2-7; TRBD1 agrees at 10 bases. The CDR3 runs to 15 residues. J was trimmed by 4 bases and V by 5 bases; bases with no gene match: 8. From germline, CDR1 is SGHVS and CDR2 FNYEAQ. The CDR3 DNA follows: TGTGCCAGCAGCGTGCGACAGGGGGCGCGGTACGAGCAGTACTTC. It translates to CASSVRQGARYEQYF.

CDR3 residues: CASSKGLPDNEQFF. Written as DNA, the CDR3 is TGCGCCAGCAGTAAGGGGTTGCCCGACAATGAGCAGTTCTTC. This chain uses TRBV10-1 with TRBJ2-1, with a tentative D call TRBD1 (5 bases). CDR3 length equals 14 residues. Germline V gene lookup returns CDR1 WNHNN and CDR2 SYGVQD (reference sequence). Trimming stripped 5 bases from V and 5 bases from J, with 13 bases between.

V is TRBV5-1 and J is TRBJ2-1; 9 nucleotides line up with TRBD1. The CDR3 covers 14 residues. Germline CDR1 is SGHRS and CDR2 is YFSETQ. Trimming took 5 bases from V and 7 from J; bases not matched to a gene: 7. For the CDR3, the DNA is TGCGCCAGCAGACCCGGGACAGGGTCGAATGAGCAGTTCTTC. Its protein is CASRPGTGSNEQFF.

The V call is TRBV27, the J call TRBJ2-1; no clear D. Germline assignment: CDR1 MNHEY and CDR2 SMNVEV (reference sequence). The CDR3 length is 15 residues. Trimming removed 6 bases from V and 0 bases from J, with 12 bases in between. Here the CDR3 DNA reads TGTGCCAGCAGCATACTTCCGAGCTCCTACAATGAGCAGTTCTTC. It encodes CASSILPSSYNEQFF.

The rearrangement uses TRBV4-1 and TRBJ2-5; TRBD1 matches 9 bases. Germline V gene lookup returns CDR1 MGHRA and CDR2 YSYEKL. V shed 1 base and J 5 bases; nucleotides not matched to a gene: 11. This CDR3 contains 17 residues. CDR3 bases: TGCGCCAGCAGCCAAGTGTTCCGGGACAGGGAGTCGGAGACCCAGTACTTC. Its protein product is CASSQVFRDRESETQYF.

This chain connects TRBV29-1 to TRBJ2-7; possibly TRBD1 for D (6 bases). Per the germline V gene, CDR1 is SQVTM and CDR2 is ANQGSEA. Trimming took off 1 base at V and 4 bases at J, with 8 bases between the two ends. This CDR3 is built from 12 residues. CDR3 in amino acids: CSVEGTEYEQYF. CDR3 bases: TGCAGCGTTGAAGGGACAGAATACGAGCAGTACTTC.

The gene calls are TRBV2 and TRBJ2-6, with D possibly TRBD1 on 5 matching bases. Germline CDR1 reads SNHLY; CDR2 reads FYNNEI. Trimming stripped 3 bases from V and 3 bases from J, with 9 bases between. The CDR3 contains 15 residues. The CDR3 spells CASSESGRGANVLTF. CDR3 coding DNA: TGTGCCAGCAGTGAGTCAGGGCGTGGGGCCAACGTCCTGACTTTC.

V and J are TRBV28 and TRBJ1-1; TRBD1 matches at 7 bases. This CDR3 is 13 amino acids long. Per germline, CDR1 MDHEN and CDR2 SYDVKM. Unmatched junction bases numbered 11, after V lost 5 bases and J lost 11 bases. The CDR3 coding sequence is TGTGCCAGCAGTCCCCCGACAGGGAAGTGGGCTTTCTTT. It specifies CASSPPTGKWAFF.

This chain connects TRBV4-2 to TRBJ2-1; 8 bases are a match to TRBD2. There are 15 residues in the CDR3. The ends lost 2 bases at V and 7 bases at J; junction bases unmatched: 7. CDR1 LGHNA and CDR2 YNFKEQ come from the germline V gene. The CDR3 DNA is TGTGCCAGCAGCCAACGGGGAGCGGGAGAAAATGAGCAGTTCTTC. Amino acids: CASSQRGAGENEQFF.

This chain links TRBV6-6 with TRBJ1-5; no reliable D call. V was trimmed by 2 bases and J by 5 bases, leaving 7 bases between them. The CDR3 extends over 13 amino acids. Germline V CDR1 and CDR2: MNHNY, SVGAGI (reference sequence). The CDR3 here is CASSYAADQPQHF. CDR3 in DNA: TGTGCCAGCAGTTACGCGGCGGATCAGCCCCAGCATTTT.

The chain uses TRBV6-1 and TRBJ1-5; 9 nucleotides agree with TRBD1. Germline CDR1 reads MNHNS; CDR2 reads SASEGT. With V trimmed by 6 bases and J by 6 bases, 9 bases remained unmatched. This CDR3 region has 15 residues. The CDR3 here is CASRETGGGTQPQHF. CDR3 in DNA: TGTGCCAGCAGAGAAACAGGGGGCGGAACTCAGCCCCAGCATTTT.

This chain uses TRBV7-2 with TRBJ2-6; 10 bases fit TRBD2. CDR1 is SGHTA, CDR2 FQGNSA, per germline. The CDR3 loop spans 18 amino acids. Trimming at V came to 1 base and at J to 2 bases, leaving 5 bases not matched to a gene. CDR3 nucleotides: TGTGCCAGCAGCTTAGAGCTAGCGGGAGTGGCTGGGGCCAACGTCCTGACTTTC. It specifies CASSLELAGVAGANVLTF.

The chain joins TRBV19 to TRBJ1-5; D perhaps matches TRBD1 (5 bases). The germline gives CDR1 LNHDA, CDR2 SQIVND (reference sequence). V was pared by 6 bases and J by 3 bases, with 9 bases between. CDR3 length: 13 amino acids. CDR3 in amino acids: CASSQGFNQPQHF. DNA of the CDR3: TGTGCCAGTAGCCAGGGTTTCAATCAGCCCCAGCATTTT.

This rearrangement joins TRBV6-5 to TRBJ1-2; TRBD1 matches at 7 bases. V gave up 4 bases and J gave up 4 bases; unmatched junction bases: 3. Germline V CDR1 and CDR2: MNHEY, SVGAGI. The CDR3 is made up of 13 amino acids. The CDR3 reads CASSFDRAYGYTF. The CDR3 DNA reads as TGTGCCAGCAGTTTTGACAGGGCCTATGGCTACACCTTC.

This chain joins TRBV7-6 and TRBJ1-1; weak D call: TRBD1 (5 bases). The CDR3 consists of 16 residues. CDR1 is SGHVS and CDR2 is FNYEAQ in the germline V gene. V was trimmed by 2 bases and J by 4 bases, leaving 17 bases between them. The CDR3 loop reads CASSLRTRAIGTEAFF. In nucleotides, the CDR3 is TGTGCCAGCAGCTTACGAACCAGGGCCATCGGCACTGAAGCTTTCTTT.

This chain uses TRBV27 with TRBJ1-1; 7 nucleotides align to TRBD1. The V and J ends lost 5 bases and 2 bases, in that order; junction bases with no gene match: 8. The CDR3 consists of 15 residues. The germline V gene encodes CDR1 MNHEY and CDR2 SMNVEV (reference sequence). CDR3 loop: CASSQDRVVNTEAFF. The CDR3 DNA reads TGTGCCAGCAGTCAAGACAGGGTTGTTAACACTGAAGCTTTCTTT.

This chain joins TRBV7-9 and TRBJ2-1; possible D gene TRBD2, 6 bases. Trimming took off 8 bases at V and 5 bases at J, with 16 bases between the two ends. The CDR3 runs 14 residues. CDR1 is SEHNR and CDR2 is FQNEAQ in the germline V gene (reference sequence). The CDR3 loop reads CASEINWRDNEQFF. CDR3 DNA sequence: TGTGCCAGCGAGATAAACTGGAGGGACAATGAGCAGTTCTTC.

The chain's CDR3 is CASSLDSDSYEQYF. The CDR3 nucleotides are TGTGCCAGCAGTTTGGACAGCGATTCCTACGAGCAGTACTTC. V and J are TRBV6-5 and TRBJ2-7; tentative D call: TRBD1 (6 bases). This CDR3 spans 14 amino acids. V was cut by 4 bases and J by 1 base, with 11 bases left in between. CDR1 is MNHEY, CDR2 SVGAGI, per germline.

The rearrangement joins TRBV18 to TRBJ2-4, with unresolved D. CDR1 and CDR2 (germline): KGHSH, LQKENI. V lost 1 base and J lost 0, with 7 bases in between. This CDR3 region has 15 residues. This CDR3 reads CASSPQSLAKNIQYF. In DNA form, the CDR3 reads TGTGCCAGCTCACCACAATCACTAGCCAAAAACATTCAGTACTTC.

This rearrangement joins TRBV2 to TRBJ2-1; 10 positions agree with TRBD2. V was clipped by 7 bases and J by 5 bases; unmatched bases: 11. In germline, CDR1 is SNHLY, CDR2 FYNNEI. This CDR3 comprises 16 residues. The CDR3 region is CASINSGRWSDNEQFF. The CDR3 coding sequence is TGTGCCAGCATAAATAGCGGGAGGTGGTCTGACAATGAGCAGTTCTTC.